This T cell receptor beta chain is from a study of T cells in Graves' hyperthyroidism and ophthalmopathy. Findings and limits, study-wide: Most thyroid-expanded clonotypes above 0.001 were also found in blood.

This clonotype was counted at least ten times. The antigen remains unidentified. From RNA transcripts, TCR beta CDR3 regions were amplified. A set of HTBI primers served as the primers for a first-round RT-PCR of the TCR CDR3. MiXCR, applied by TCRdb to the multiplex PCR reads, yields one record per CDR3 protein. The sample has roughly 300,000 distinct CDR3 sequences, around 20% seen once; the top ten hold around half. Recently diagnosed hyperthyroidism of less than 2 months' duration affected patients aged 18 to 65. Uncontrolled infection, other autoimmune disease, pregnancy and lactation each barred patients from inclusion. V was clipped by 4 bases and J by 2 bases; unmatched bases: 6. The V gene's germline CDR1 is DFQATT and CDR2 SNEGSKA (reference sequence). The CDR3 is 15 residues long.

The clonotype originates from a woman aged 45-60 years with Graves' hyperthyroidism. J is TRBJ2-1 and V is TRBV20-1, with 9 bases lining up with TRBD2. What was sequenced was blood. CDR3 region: CSATSRGRAYNEQFF. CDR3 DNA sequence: TGCAGTGCTACGTCACGCGGGAGGGCCTACAATGAGCAGTTCTTC.